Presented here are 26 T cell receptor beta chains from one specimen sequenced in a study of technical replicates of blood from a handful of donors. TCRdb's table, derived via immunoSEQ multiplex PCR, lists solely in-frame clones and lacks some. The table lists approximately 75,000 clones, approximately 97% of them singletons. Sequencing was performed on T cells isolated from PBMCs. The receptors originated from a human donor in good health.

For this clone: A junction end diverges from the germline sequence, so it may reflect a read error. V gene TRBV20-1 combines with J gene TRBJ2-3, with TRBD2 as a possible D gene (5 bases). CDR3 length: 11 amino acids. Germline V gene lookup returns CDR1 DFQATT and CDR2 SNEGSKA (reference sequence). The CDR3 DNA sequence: TGCAGTGCTCCCCGGAGGAGAGACTTGACTTTT. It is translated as CSAPRRRDLTF.

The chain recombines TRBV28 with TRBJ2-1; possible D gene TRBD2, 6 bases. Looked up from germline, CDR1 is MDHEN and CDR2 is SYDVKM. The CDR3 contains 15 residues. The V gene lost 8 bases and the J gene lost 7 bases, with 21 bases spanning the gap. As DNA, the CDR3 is TGTGCCAGCGGGGCCCTTAGTGGGGGGAGGAATGAGCAGTTCTTC. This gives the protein CASGALSGGRNEQFF. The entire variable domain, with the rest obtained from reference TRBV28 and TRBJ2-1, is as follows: DVKVTQSSRYLVKRTGEKVFLECVQDMDHENMFWYRQDPGLGLRLIYFSYDVKMKEKGDIPEGYSVSREKKERFSLILESASTNQTSMYLCASGALSGGRNEQFFGPGTRLTVL.

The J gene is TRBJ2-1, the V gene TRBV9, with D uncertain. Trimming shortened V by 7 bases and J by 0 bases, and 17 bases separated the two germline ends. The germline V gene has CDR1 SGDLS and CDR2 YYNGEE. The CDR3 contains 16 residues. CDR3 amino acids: CASARSGSSSYNEQFF. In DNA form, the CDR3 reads TGTGCCAGCGCCCGTAGTGGGTCTAGCTCCTACAATGAGCAGTTCTTC.

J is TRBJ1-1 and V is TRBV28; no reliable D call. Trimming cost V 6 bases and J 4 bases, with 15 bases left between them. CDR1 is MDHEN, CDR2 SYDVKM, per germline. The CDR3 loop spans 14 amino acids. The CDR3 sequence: CASRSWVRGTEAFF. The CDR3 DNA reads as TGTGCCAGCAGGTCCTGGGTTCGGGGCACTGAAGCTTTCTTT.

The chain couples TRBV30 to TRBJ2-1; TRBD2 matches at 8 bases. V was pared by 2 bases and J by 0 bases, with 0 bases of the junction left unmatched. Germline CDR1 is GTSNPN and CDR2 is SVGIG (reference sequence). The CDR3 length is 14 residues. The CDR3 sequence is CAWSSGSSYNEQFF. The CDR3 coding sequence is TGTGCCTGGAGTAGCGGGAGCTCCTACAATGAGCAGTTCTTC.

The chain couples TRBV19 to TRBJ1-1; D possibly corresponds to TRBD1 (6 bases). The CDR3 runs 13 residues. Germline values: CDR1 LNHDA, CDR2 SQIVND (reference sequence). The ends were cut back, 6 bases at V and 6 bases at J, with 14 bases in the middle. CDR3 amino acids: CASSHRGGAEAFF. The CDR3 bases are TGTGCCAGTAGCCACCGAGGGGGGGCTGAAGCTTTCTTT.

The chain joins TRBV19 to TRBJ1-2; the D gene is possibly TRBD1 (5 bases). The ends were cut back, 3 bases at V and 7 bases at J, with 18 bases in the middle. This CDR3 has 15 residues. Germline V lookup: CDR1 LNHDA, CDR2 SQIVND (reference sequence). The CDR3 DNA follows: TGTGCCAGTAGTATTGGGGCACAAAGCTATCGTGGCTACACCTTC. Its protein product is CASSIGAQSYRGYTF.

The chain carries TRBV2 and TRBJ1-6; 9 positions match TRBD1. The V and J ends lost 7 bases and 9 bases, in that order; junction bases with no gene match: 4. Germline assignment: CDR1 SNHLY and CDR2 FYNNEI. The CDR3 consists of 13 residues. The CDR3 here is CASIPGQGSPLHF. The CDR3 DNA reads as TGTGCCAGCATCCCGGGACAGGGTTCACCCCTCCACTTT.

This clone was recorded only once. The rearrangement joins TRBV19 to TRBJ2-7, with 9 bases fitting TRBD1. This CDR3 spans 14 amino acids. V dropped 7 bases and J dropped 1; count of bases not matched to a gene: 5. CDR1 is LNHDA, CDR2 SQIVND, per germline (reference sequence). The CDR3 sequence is CASTPGTGSYEQYF. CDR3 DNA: TGTGCCAGTACCCCCGGGACAGGGTCCTACGAGCAGTACTTC.

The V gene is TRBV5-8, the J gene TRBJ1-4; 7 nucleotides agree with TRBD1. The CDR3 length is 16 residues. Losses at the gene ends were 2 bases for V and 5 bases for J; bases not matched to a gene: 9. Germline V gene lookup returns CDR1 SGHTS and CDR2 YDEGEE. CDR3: CASSLQGHYRNEKLFF. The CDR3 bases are TGTGCCAGCAGCTTACAGGGGCACTACCGGAATGAAAAACTGTTTTTT.

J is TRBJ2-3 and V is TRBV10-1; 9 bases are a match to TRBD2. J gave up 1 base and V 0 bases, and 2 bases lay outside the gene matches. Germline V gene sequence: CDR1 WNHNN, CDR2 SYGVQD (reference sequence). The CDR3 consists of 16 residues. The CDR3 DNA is TGCGCCAGCAGTGAGTCTAGCGGGAGAGGCACAGATACGCAGTATTTT. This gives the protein CASSESSGRGTDTQYF.

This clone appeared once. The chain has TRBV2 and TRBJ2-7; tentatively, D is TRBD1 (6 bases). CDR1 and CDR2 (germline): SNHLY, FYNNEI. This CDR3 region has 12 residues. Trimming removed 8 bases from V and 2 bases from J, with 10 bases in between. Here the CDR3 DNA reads TGTGCCAGCCGGACAGTTACCTACGAGCAGTACTTC. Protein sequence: CASRTVTYEQYF. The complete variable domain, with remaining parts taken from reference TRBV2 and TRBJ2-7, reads EPEVTQTPSHQVTQMGQEVILRCVPISNHLYFYWYRQILGQKVEFLVSFYNNEISEKSEIFDDQFSVERPDGSNFTLKIRSTKLEDSAMYFCASRTVTYEQYFGPGTRLTVT.

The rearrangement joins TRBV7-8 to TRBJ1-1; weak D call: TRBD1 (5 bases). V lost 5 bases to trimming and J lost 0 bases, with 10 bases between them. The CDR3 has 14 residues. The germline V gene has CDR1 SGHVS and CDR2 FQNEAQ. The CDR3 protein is CASSRDSLNTEAFF. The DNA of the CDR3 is TGTGCCAGCAGCAGGGACTCTCTGAACACTGAAGCTTTCTTT.

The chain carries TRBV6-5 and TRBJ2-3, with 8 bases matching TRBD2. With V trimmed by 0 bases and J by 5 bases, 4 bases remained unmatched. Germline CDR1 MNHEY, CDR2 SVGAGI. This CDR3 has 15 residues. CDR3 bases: TGTGCCAGCAGTTACTCGGGACTAGGAGGAGATACGCAGTATTTT. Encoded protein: CASSYSGLGGDTQYF.

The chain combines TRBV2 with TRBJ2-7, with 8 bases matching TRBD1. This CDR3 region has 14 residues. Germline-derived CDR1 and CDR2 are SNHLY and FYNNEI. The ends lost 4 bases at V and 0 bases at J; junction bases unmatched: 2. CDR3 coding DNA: TGTGCCAGCAGTGTACAGGGGGGCTCCTACGAGCAGTACTTC. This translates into CASSVQGGSYEQYF. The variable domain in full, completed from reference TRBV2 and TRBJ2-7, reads EPEVTQTPSHQVTQMGQEVILRCVPISNHLYFYWYRQILGQKVEFLVSFYNNEISEKSEIFDDQFSVERPDGSNFTLKIRSTKLEDSAMYFCASSVQGGSYEQYFGPGTRLTVT.

CDR3 sequence reads: CASSFTGGAGVDYGYTF. The CDR3 DNA is TGCGCCAGCAGCTTCACAGGGGGCGCAGGGGTGGACTATGGCTACACCTTC. The V and J genes are TRBV5-1 and TRBJ1-2, with 9 bases matching TRBD1. CDR3 length: 17 residues. CDR1 SGHRS and CDR2 YFSETQ come from the germline V gene. J was trimmed by 3 bases and V by 2 bases; bases with no gene match: 11.

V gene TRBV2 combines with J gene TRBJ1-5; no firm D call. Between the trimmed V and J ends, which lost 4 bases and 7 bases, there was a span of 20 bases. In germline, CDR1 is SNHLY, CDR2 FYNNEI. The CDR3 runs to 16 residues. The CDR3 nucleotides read TGTGCCAGCAGTGGGTCAGAGCTGAGGGTAGGACAGCCCCAGCATTTT. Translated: CASSGSELRVGQPQHF.

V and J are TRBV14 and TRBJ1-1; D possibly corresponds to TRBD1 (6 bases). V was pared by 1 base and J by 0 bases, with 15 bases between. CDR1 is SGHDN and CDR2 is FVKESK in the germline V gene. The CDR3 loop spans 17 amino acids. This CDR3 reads CASSQAFPGEMNTEAFF. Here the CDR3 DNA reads TGTGCCAGCAGCCAAGCGTTCCCAGGGGAGATGAACACTGAAGCTTTCTTT.

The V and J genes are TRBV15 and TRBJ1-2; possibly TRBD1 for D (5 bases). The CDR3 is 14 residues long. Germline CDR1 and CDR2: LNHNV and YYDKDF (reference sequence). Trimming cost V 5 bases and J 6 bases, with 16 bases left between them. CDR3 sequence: CATSPLRQGDGYTF. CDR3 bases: TGTGCCACCAGCCCCTTGAGGCAGGGTGATGGCTACACCTTC.

CDR3 protein: CATSSPRGQGKSYGYTF. For the CDR3, the DNA is TGTGCCACCAGCAGCCCCAGGGGACAGGGAAAGAGTTATGGCTACACCTTC. V is TRBV15 and J is TRBJ1-2, with TRBD1 identical over 9 bases. V shed 3 bases and J 5 bases; nucleotides not matched to a gene: 13. Germline V gene data show CDR1 as LNHNV and CDR2 as YYDKDF (reference sequence). This CDR3 is built from 17 residues.

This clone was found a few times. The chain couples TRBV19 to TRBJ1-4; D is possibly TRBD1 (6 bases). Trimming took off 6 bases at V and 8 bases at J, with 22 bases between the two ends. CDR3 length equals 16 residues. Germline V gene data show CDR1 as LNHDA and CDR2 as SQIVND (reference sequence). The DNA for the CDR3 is TGTGCCAGTAGACCTAGGAGGACAGCTTCTATAGAAAAACTGTTTTTT. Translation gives CASRPRRTASIEKLFF.

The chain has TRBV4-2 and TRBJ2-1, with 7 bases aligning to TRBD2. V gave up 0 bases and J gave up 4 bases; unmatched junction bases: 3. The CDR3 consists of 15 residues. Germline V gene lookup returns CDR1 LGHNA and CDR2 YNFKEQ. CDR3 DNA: TGTGCCAGCAGCCAAGAGGCTAGCGGTTACAATGAGCAGTTCTTC. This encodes CASSQEASGYNEQFF.

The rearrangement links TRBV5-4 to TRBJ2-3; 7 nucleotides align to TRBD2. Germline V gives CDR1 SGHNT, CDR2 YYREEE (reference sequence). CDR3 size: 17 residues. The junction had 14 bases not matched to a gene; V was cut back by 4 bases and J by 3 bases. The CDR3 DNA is TGTGCCAGCAGCCCAATGGGACTAAGAGCCGGAACAGATACGCAGTATTTT. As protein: CASSPMGLRAGTDTQYF.

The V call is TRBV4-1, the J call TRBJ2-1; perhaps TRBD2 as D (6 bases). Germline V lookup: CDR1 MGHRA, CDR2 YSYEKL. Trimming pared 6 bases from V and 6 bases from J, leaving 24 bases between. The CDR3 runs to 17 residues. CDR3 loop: CASSFRWDLTFTNEQFF. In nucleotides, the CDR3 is TGCGCCAGCAGTTTCCGCTGGGACTTGACGTTTACCAATGAGCAGTTCTTC.

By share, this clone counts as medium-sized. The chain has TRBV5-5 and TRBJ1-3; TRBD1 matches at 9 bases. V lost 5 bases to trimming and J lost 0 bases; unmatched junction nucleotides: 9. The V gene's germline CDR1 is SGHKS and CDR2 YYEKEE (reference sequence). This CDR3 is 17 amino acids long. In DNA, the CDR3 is TGTGCCAGCAGACGATCCCCGGGACAGGGCTCTGGAAACACCATATATTTT. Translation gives CASRRSPGQGSGNTIYF.

CDR3 region: CASSLRDNYGYTF. The CDR3 coding sequence is TGTGCCAGCAGCTTACGGGATAACTATGGCTACACCTTC. The rearrangement links TRBV7-3 to TRBJ1-2; D gene uncertain. Per the germline V gene, CDR1 is SGHTA and CDR2 is FQGTGA. Trimming pared 2 bases from V and 1 base from J, leaving 5 bases between. The length of the CDR3 is 13 residues.